One sample yielded the 23 T cell receptor beta chains listed below, sequenced in a study of T-cell reconstitution after alpha-beta-depleted transplantation in children. This sample's TCRbeta library carried unique molecular identifier barcodes. TCRdb itself ran the PCR reads through MiXCR, one entry per CDR3 protein. In the table there are about a million distinct CDR3 sequences, roughly 29% of which are singletons. Sequenced here: PBMCs, mostly from graft donor cells, sampled 360 days after TCRalphabeta/CD19-depleted stem cell transplant. The receptors derive from a boy in the first two years of life who had a stem cell transplant for SCID, so the T cells may come from the graft donor.

This clonotype has a count of ten or more. The V call is TRBV10-3, the J call TRBJ2-2; 11 positions match TRBD2. The junction had 19 bases not matched to a gene; V was cut back by 3 bases and J by 4 bases. The CDR3 spans 21 residues. Germline loops: CDR1 ENHRY, CDR2 SYGVKD. The CDR3 reads CAISDPVSLAGGRRSTGELFF. In DNA form, the CDR3 reads TGTGCCATCAGTGACCCCGTATCCCTAGCGGGGGGCCGACGGAGCACCGGGGAGCTGTTTTTT.

The sample holds a few counts of this clonotype. V gene TRBV4-3 combines with J gene TRBJ2-1; a weak D match, TRBD2 (6 bases). Germline V CDR1 and CDR2: LGHNA, YSLEER. Trimming took 4 bases from V and 3 from J, leaving 16 bases between them. The CDR3 covers 16 residues. In DNA, the CDR3 is TGCGCCAGCAGCCCCCGTGGAGGGGCTTACTACAATGAGCAGTTCTTC. This translates into CASSPRGGAYYNEQFF.

This clonotype was detected only a few times. This chain links TRBV29-1 with TRBJ1-1; TRBD1 aligns across 11 bases. This CDR3 comprises 12 residues. CDR1 SQVTM and CDR2 ANQGSEA come from the germline V gene. The V and J ends lost 6 bases and 9 bases, in that order; junction bases with no gene match: 6. In DNA, the CDR3 is TGCAGCGTCCCCGGGACAGGGGGGAAAGCTTTCTTT. This gives the protein CSVPGTGGKAFF.

V gene TRBV6-2 or TRBV6-3 combines with J gene TRBJ2-2; perhaps TRBD1 as D (5 bases). The germline gives CDR1 MNHEY, CDR2 SVGEGT. The length of the CDR3 is 14 residues. Between the trimmed V and J ends, which lost 5 bases and 6 bases, there was a span of 13 bases. The chain's CDR3 is CASSNTRVAGELFF. As DNA, the CDR3 is TGTGCCAGCAGTAATACCAGGGTGGCCGGGGAGCTGTTTTTT.

This clonotype was seen more than once but under ten times. The rearrangement uses TRBV20-1 and TRBJ2-2; D is ambiguous. The V gene lost 1 base and the J gene lost 0 bases, with 9 bases spanning the gap. The CDR3 runs to 15 residues. Germline lookup yields CDR1 DFQATT and CDR2 SNEGSKA (reference sequence). CDR3 nucleotide sequence: TGCAGTGCTAGAGCGAGGCAGGCGAACACCGGGGAGCTGTTTTTT. It is translated as CSARARQANTGELFF.

The rearrangement uses TRBV12-3 or TRBV12-4 and TRBJ2-3; 12 bases match TRBD1. CDR3 length: 16 residues. Trimming removed 3 bases from V and 3 bases from J; junction bases left unmatched: 4. The CDR3, as DNA: TGTGCCAGCAGTTTGGGACAGGGGGCTTCGACAGATACGCAGTATTTT. This encodes CASSLGQGASTDTQYF.

This clonotype was detected only a few times. The gene calls are TRBV12-3 or TRBV12-4 and TRBJ1-3, with D possibly TRBD1 on 6 matching bases. V was shortened by 0 bases and J by 2 bases, with 8 bases between the two germline ends. The CDR3 length is 15 residues. As DNA, the CDR3 is TGTGCCAGCAGTTTAGCAGCAGGGGCTGGAAACACCATATATTTT. Amino acid sequence: CASSLAAGAGNTIYF.

This clonotype was seen a handful of times. The V gene is TRBV6-1, the J gene TRBJ1-1; D call uncertain. Per germline, CDR1 MNHNS and CDR2 SASEGT. CDR3 length: 13 residues. Trimming took 4 bases from V and 6 from J, leaving 12 bases between them. The CDR3 DNA reads as TGTGCCAGCAGTGTTTCGGGGTACGCTGAAGCTTTCTTT. Translation gives CASSVSGYAEAFF.

This clonotype was detected many times. The V gene is TRBV5-5, the J gene TRBJ2-4; D is unclear. Germline CDR1 and CDR2: SGHKS and YYEKEE (reference sequence). Deletions cut 5 bases from V and 6 bases from J, with 21 bases between. This CDR3 region has 16 residues. In DNA, the CDR3 is TGTGCCAGCAGTTTCAGAGGAAGGTGGGCAGGAAACATTCAGTACTTC. Protein sequence: CASSFRGRWAGNIQYF.

The gene calls are TRBV12-3 or TRBV12-4 and TRBJ1-2; TRBD1 is a possible D gene (6 bases). With 1 base removed from V and 8 bases from J, the gap between germline ends came to 26 bases. The CDR3 spans 18 residues. CDR3 sequence: CASSLDAGGTGHTAGYTF. The CDR3 DNA sequence: TGTGCCAGCAGTTTAGATGCGGGGGGGACGGGACACACCGCGGGCTACACCTTC.

In this sample, this clonotype turned up a few times. The V gene is TRBV11-2, the J gene TRBJ2-3; TRBD2 matches at 13 bases. This CDR3 comprises 17 residues. V trimming: 6 bases; J trimming: 0 bases; junction bases outside the gene matches: 6. Germline V lookup: CDR1 SGHAT, CDR2 FQNNGV. The CDR3 sequence is CASSPTSGGASTDTQYF. The CDR3 DNA reads TGTGCCAGCAGTCCCACTAGCGGGGGGGCTAGCACAGATACGCAGTATTTT.

This clonotype has only a few counts. V is TRBV5-1 and J is TRBJ1-1, with D possibly being TRBD1 (6 bases). V gave up 3 bases and J gave up 3 bases, with 24 bases separating them. CDR3 length: 18 amino acids. CDR1 and CDR2 from the germline V gene are SGHRS and YFSETQ. The CDR3 loop is CASSWEGGRSSLYTEAFF. The CDR3, as DNA: TGCGCCAGCAGCTGGGAGGGGGGGCGAAGTTCCCTTTACACTGAAGCTTTCTTT.

The chain links TRBV12-3 or TRBV12-4 to TRBJ2-1; D perhaps matches TRBD1 (6 bases). The CDR3 sequence is 15 residues long. Trimming removed 5 bases at V and 1 base at J, with 12 bases between. CDR3 protein: CASSVRGMSYNEQFF. CDR3 DNA: TGTGCCAGCAGTGTCAGGGGAATGTCCTACAATGAGCAGTTCTTC.

The V call is TRBV5-5, the J call TRBJ2-5, with 9 bases identical to TRBD2. The J segment lost 6 bases and the V segment lost 4 bases, leaving 7 bases of the junction unmatched. Germline CDR1 SGHKS, CDR2 YYEKEE (reference sequence). This CDR3 is 14 amino acids long. The CDR3, as DNA: TGTGCCAGCAGCACGGCGGGGGGGGAGCAGACCCAGTACTTC. Translating it yields CASSTAGGEQTQYF.

The chain carries TRBV19 and TRBJ2-2, with D possibly being TRBD1 (8 bases). This CDR3 spans 17 amino acids. Germline-derived CDR1 and CDR2 are LNHDA and SQIVND (reference sequence). Trimming took 6 bases from V and 1 from J, leaving 18 bases between them. In DNA form, the CDR3 reads TGTGCCAGTAGCTCAAAGAGCGGGACAGGGAACACCGGGGAGCTGTTTTTT. Amino acid sequence: CASSSKSGTGNTGELFF. The entire variable domain, with the rest obtained from reference TRBV19 and TRBJ2-2, is as follows: DGGITQSPKYLFRKEGQNVTLSCEQNLNHDAMYWYRQDPGQGLRLIYYSQIVNDFQKGDIAEGYSVSREKKESFPLTVTSAQKNPTAFYLCASSSKSGTGNTGELFFGEGSRLTVL.

The chain combines TRBV5-1 with TRBJ2-4, with D uncertain. The V end was cut by 0 bases, the J end by 6 bases, with 13 bases between. The CDR3 is 15 residues long. Per germline, CDR1 SGHRS and CDR2 YFSETQ. CDR3 DNA: TGCGCCAGCAGCTTGGACGTCGGCAGATTAAACATTCAGTACTTC. It is translated as CASSLDVGRLNIQYF.

This chain joins TRBV9 and TRBJ2-7, with D possibly being TRBD1 or TRBD2 (5 bases each). The CDR3 totals 16 residues. V shed 3 bases and J shed 1 base, with 17 bases lying between them. Germline V lookup: CDR1 SGDLS, CDR2 YYNGEE. In DNA, the CDR3 is TGTGCCAGCAGCGAGAGGGGCCCAACGGGGTCCTACGAGCAGTACTTC. This gives the protein CASSERGPTGSYEQYF.

This clonotype was counted only a few times. This chain links TRBV7-2 with TRBJ1-5; TRBD1 aligns across 7 bases. Trimming at V came to 6 bases and at J to 0 bases, leaving 5 bases not matched to a gene. Germline CDR1 and CDR2: SGHTA and FQGNSA. This CDR3 region has 15 residues. The DNA for the CDR3 is TGTGCCAGCAGTCGGGACAGCCGTAGCAATCAGCCCCAGCATTTT. This encodes CASSRDSRSNQPQHF.

This clonotype showed up just a few times. This sequence joins TRBV5-1 and TRBJ1-2; TRBD1 is a possible D gene (5 bases). Germline CDR1 and CDR2: SGHRS and YFSETQ. Trimming left V 4 bases short and J 3 bases short, with 13 bases between. The CDR3 length is 14 residues. CDR3: CASSGRGTDYGYTF. DNA of the CDR3: TGCGCCAGCAGCGGGAGAGGGACTGACTATGGCTACACCTTC.

The CDR3 loop reads CASRNGGANEQFF. The CDR3 region has the DNA TGTGCCAGCAGGAACGGGGGGGCCAATGAGCAGTTCTTC. The chain is built from TRBV2 and TRBJ2-1, with 8 nucleotides matching TRBD2. CDR1 and CDR2 (germline): SNHLY, FYNNEI. The V gene end was trimmed by 6 bases and the J gene end by 6 bases; junction bases not matched to a gene: 4. The CDR3 consists of 13 residues.

This clonotype has a handful of counts. DNA of the CDR3: TGCGCCAGCAGCGTTGGGGTCGGGGATACCCGGGACATTCAGTACTTC. This codes for CASSVGVGDTRDIQYF. The rearrangement links TRBV5-1 to TRBJ2-4; tentative D call: TRBD2 (5 bases). The V end lost 4 bases, the J end lost 8 bases, and 22 bases lay between the germline ends. From germline, CDR1 is SGHRS and CDR2 YFSETQ. This CDR3 region has 16 residues. The whole variable domain, remainder taken from reference TRBV5-1 and TRBJ2-4, is KAGVTQTPRYLIKTRGQQVTLSCSPISGHRSVSWYQQTPGQGLQFLFEYFSETQRNKGNFPGRFSGRQFSNSRSEMNVSTLELGDSALYLCASSVGVGDTRDIQYFGAGTRLSVL.

This clonotype has just a few counts. V and J are TRBV6-5 and TRBJ1-4, with D uncertain. The CDR3 runs to 14 residues. The V end was cut by 0 bases, the J end by 7 bases, with 9 bases between. Looked up from germline, CDR1 is MNHEY and CDR2 is SVGAGI. The CDR3 DNA reads as TGTGCCAGCAGTTACTCGAAGGGTGCTGAAAAACTGTTTTTT. This translates into CASSYSKGAEKLFF.

This clonotype showed up just a few times. The V gene is TRBV5-1, the J gene TRBJ2-5, with unresolved D. This CDR3 has 13 amino acids. Germline CDR1 reads SGHRS; CDR2 reads YFSETQ. With 3 bases removed from V and 2 bases from J, the gap between germline ends came to 8 bases. CDR3 in DNA: TGCGCCAGCAGCTACCTGCAGCAAGAGACCCAGTACTTC. The encoded protein is CASSYLQQETQYF.